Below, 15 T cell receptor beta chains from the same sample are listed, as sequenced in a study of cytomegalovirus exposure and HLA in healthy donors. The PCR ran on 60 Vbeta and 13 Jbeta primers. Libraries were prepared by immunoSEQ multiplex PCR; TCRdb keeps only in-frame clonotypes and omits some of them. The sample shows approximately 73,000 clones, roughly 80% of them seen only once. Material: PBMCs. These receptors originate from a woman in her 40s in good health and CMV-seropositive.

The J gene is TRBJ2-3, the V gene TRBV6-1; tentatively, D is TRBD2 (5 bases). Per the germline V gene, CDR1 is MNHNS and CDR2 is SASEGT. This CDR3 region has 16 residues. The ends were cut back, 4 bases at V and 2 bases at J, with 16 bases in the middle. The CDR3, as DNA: TGTGCCAGCAGTGCTCCTAGCCAAAGTATCACAGATACGCAGTATTTT. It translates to CASSAPSQSITDTQYF.

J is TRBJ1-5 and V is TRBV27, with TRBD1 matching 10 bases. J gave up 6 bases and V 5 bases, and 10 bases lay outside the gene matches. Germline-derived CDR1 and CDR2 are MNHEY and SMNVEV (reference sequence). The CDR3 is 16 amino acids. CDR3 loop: CASSPSSGDRGQPQHF. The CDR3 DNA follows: TGTGCCAGCAGTCCGAGTTCCGGGGACAGGGGTCAGCCCCAGCATTTT.

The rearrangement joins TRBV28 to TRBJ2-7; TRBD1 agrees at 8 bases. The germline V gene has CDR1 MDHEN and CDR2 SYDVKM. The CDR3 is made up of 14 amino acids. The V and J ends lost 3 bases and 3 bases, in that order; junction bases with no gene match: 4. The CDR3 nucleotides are TGTGCCAGCAGTTTGTCGGACAGGGTCTACGAGCAGTACTTC. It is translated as CASSLSDRVYEQYF.

The CDR3 is CASSIGQGWSEAFF. CDR3 DNA sequence: TGTGCCAGTAGTATTGGACAGGGATGGTCTGAAGCTTTCTTT. The J gene is TRBJ1-1, the V gene TRBV19, with 8 nucleotides matching TRBD1. The J segment lost 6 bases and the V segment lost 3 bases, leaving 6 bases of the junction unmatched. The CDR3 extends over 14 amino acids. Germline V gene data show CDR1 as LNHDA and CDR2 as SQIVND (reference sequence).

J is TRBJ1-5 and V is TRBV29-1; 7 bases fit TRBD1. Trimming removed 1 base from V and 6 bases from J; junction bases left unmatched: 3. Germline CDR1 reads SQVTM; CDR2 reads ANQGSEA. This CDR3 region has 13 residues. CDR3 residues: CSVEGQGGQPQHF. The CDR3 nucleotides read TGCAGCGTTGAAGGACAGGGCGGTCAGCCCCAGCATTTT.

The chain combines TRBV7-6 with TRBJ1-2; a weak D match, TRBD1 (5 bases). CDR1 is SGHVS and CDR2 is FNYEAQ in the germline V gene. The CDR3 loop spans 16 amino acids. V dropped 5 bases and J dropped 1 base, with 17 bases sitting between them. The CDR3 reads CASSPTAGPGNYGYTF. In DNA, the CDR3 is TGTGCCAGCAGCCCCACAGCAGGGCCCGGTAACTATGGCTACACCTTC.

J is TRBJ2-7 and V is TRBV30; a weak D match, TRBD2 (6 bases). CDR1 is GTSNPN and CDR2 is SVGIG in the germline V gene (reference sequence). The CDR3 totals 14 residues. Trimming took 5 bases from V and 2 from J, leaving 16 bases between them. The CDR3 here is CAWAGGGTAYEQYF. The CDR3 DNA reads TGTGCCTGGGCCGGGGGAGGAACGGCCTACGAGCAGTACTTC.

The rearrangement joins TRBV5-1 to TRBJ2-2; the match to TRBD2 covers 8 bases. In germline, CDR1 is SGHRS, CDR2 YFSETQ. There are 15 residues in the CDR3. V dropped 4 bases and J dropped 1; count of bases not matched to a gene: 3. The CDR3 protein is CASSLTSGNTGELFF. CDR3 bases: TGCGCCAGCAGCCTTACTAGCGGGAACACCGGGGAGCTGTTTTTT.

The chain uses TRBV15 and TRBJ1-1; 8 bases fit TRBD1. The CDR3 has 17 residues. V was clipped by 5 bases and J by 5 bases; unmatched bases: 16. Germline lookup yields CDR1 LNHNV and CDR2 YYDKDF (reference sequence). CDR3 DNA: TGTGCCACCAGCTTACCGGGACAGGTTAGGGAAGGGACTGAAGCTTTCTTT. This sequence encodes CATSLPGQVREGTEAFF.

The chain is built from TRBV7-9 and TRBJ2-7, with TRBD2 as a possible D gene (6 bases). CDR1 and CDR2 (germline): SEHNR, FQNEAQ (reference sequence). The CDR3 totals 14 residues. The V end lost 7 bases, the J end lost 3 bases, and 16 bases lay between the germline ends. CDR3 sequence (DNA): TGTGCCAGCACCGGCGATCCAGCGGGCTACGAGCAGTACTTC. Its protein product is CASTGDPAGYEQYF.

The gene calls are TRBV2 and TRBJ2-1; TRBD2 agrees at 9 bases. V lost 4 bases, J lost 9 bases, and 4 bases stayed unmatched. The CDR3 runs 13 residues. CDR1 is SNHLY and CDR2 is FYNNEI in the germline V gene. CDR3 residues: CASSVSTSGEQFF. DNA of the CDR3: TGTGCCAGCAGTGTTTCGACTAGCGGTGAGCAGTTCTTC.

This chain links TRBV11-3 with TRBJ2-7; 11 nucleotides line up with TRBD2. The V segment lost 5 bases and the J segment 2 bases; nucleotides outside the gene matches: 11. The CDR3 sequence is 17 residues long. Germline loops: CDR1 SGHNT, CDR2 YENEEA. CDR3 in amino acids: CASSPTSGSGRTYEQYF. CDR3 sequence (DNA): TGTGCCAGCAGCCCTACTAGCGGGAGTGGTAGGACCTACGAGCAGTACTTC.

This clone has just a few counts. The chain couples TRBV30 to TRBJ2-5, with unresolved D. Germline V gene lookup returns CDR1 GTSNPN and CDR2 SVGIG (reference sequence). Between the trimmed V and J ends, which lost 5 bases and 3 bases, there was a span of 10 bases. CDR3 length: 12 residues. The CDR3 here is CAWDIRKETQYF. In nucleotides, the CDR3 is TGTGCCTGGGACATTAGAAAAGAGACCCAGTACTTC. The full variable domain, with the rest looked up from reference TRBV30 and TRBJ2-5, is SQTIHQWPATLVQPVGSPLSLECTVEGTSNPNLYWYRQAAGRGLQLLFYSVGIGQISSEVPQNLSASRPQDRQFILSSKKLLLSDSGFYLCAWDIRKETQYFGPGTRLLVL.

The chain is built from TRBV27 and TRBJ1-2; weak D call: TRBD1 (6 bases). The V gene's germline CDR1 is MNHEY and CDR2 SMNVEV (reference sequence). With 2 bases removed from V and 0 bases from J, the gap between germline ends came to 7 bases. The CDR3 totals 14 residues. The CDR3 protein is CASSLTGTNYGYTF. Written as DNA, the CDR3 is TGTGCCAGCAGTTTAACAGGGACTAACTATGGCTACACCTTC.

The CDR3 DNA is TGTGCCAGCAGCGGAAGCGGGAGGAGGGGGGAGACCCAGTACTTC. Its translation is CASSGSGRRGETQYF. J is TRBJ2-5 and V is TRBV6-1, with 9 bases lining up with TRBD2. The CDR3 is 15 residues long. The germline V gene has CDR1 MNHNS and CDR2 SASEGT. With V trimmed by 6 bases and J by 5 bases, 10 bases remained unmatched.